The 18 T cell receptor beta chains presented below share a single source sample, sequenced in a study of Graves' ophthalmopathy and Graves' hyperthyroidism. RNA transcripts provided the template for amplifying TCR beta CDR3 regions. RT-PCR was first run with HTBI primers, then multiplex PCR in a second round. TCRdb re-analysed the multiplex PCR reads in MiXCR, keeping a single row per CDR3 protein. The sample has around 1,200,000 distinct CDR3 sequences; approximately 35% are singletons. Sequenced input: peripheral blood or thyroid tissue (not recorded which). The receptor source for this set is an adult man with Graves' hyperthyroidism.

V gene TRBV29-1 combines with J gene TRBJ1-2; D might be TRBD1 (5 bases). From germline, CDR1 is SQVTM and CDR2 ANQGSEA. With 7 bases removed from V and 3 bases from J, the gap between germline ends came to 15 bases. This CDR3 has 13 residues. Here the CDR3 reads CSASGGDDYGYTF. The CDR3 DNA sequence: TGCAGCGCAAGCGGAGGGGACGACTATGGCTACACCTTC.

This clonotype was counted ten times or more. A read error may be the cause here, since a much bigger clone is one base away. The J gene is TRBJ1-2, the V gene TRBV12-3 or TRBV12-4, with D possibly matching TRBD1 (6 bases). The CDR3 loop spans 12 amino acids. The chain's CDR3 is CASTTGFYDYTF. DNA for the CDR3: TGTGCCAGCACCACAGGGTTCTATGACTACACCTTC.

A word on this clonotype: A read error may account for a junction end that differs from germline. This chain joins TRBV5-1 and TRBJ1-1, with D perhaps TRBD1 (5 bases). Germline V lookup: CDR1 SGHRS, CDR2 YFSETQ. The CDR3 runs 15 residues. CDR3 nucleotide sequence: TGTGCCAGCAGCTCGCCGCAGGGAATGAACACTGAAGCTTCCTTT. As protein: CASSSPQGMNTEASF. Based on the CDR3 plus reference TRBV5-1 and TRBJ1-1, the full variable domain is KAGVTQTPRYLIKTRGQQVTLSCSPISGHRSVSWYQQTPGQGLQFLFEYFSETQRNKGNFPGRFSGRQFSNSRSEMNVSTLELGDSALYLCASSSPQGMNTEASFGQGTRLTVV.

This sequence joins TRBV20-1 and TRBJ2-7; the D gene is possibly TRBD2 (6 bases). Trimming took off 0 bases at V and 3 bases at J, with 15 bases between the two ends. The CDR3 is made up of 15 amino acids. The V gene's germline CDR1 is DFQATT and CDR2 SNEGSKA (reference sequence). This CDR3 is CSAREPGLAFYEQYF. The CDR3, as DNA: TGCAGTGCTAGAGAACCGGGACTCGCCTTCTACGAGCAGTACTTC.

The chain's CDR3 is CASSRDGSGELFF. The CDR3 DNA follows: TGTGCCAGCAGTCGCGATGGTAGCGGGGAGCTGTTTTTT. The chain carries TRBV6-5 and TRBJ2-2; the D is unclear. V was cut by 5 bases and J by 7 bases, with 11 bases left in between. This CDR3 has 13 amino acids. Per the germline V gene, CDR1 is MNHEY and CDR2 is SVGAGI.

V is TRBV20-1 and J is TRBJ2-5, with D perhaps being TRBD1 or TRBD2 (7 bases each). The CDR3 is 15 residues long. CDR1 DFQATT and CDR2 SNEGSKA come from the germline V gene (reference sequence). V was clipped by 0 bases and J by 7 bases, with 18 bases between them. The CDR3 reads CSARDLQGGGATQYF. For the CDR3, the DNA is TGCAGTGCTAGAGATTTGCAGGGGGGGGGCGCGACCCAGTACTTC.

This clonotype was observed a few times. The chain combines TRBV9 with TRBJ1-2, with a weak D call TRBD1 (5 bases). The ends were cut back, 7 bases at V and 4 bases at J, with 23 bases in the middle. This CDR3 contains 16 residues. Germline V gene lookup returns CDR1 SGDLS and CDR2 YYNGEE. Here the CDR3 reads CASSRGGQRLLYGYTF. Written as DNA, the CDR3 is TGTGCCAGCTCGAGGGGAGGGCAGCGGCTGCTCTATGGCTACACCTTC.

This clonotype was recorded at least ten times. The rearrangement uses TRBV2 and TRBJ1-2; the match to TRBD1 covers 8 bases. The CDR3 consists of 14 residues. Germline CDR1 is SNHLY and CDR2 is FYNNEI. Losses at the gene ends were 7 bases for V and 2 bases for J; bases not matched to a gene: 6. DNA of the CDR3: TGTGCCAGCAAAGGGACAGGTTCCAACTATGGCTACACCTTC. Residues: CASKGTGSNYGYTF.

This clonotype was detected many times. This chain connects TRBV20-1 to TRBJ2-5; D tentatively fits TRBD1 or TRBD2 (5 bases each). The germline V gene encodes CDR1 DFQATT and CDR2 SNEGSKA (reference sequence). V was shortened by 0 bases and J by 3 bases, with 11 bases between the two germline ends. This CDR3 comprises 14 residues. Written as DNA, the CDR3 is TGCAGTGCTAGAGATCTCGGGACGGAAGAGACCCAGTACTTC. It specifies CSARDLGTEETQYF.

This chain links TRBV29-1 with TRBJ2-7; D is possibly TRBD2 (6 bases). Germline CDR1 and CDR2: SQVTM and ANQGSEA. CDR3 length: 11 residues. V lost 4 bases, J lost 7 bases, and 11 bases lay in between. CDR3 in amino acids: CSVAEGVEQYF. In nucleotides, the CDR3 is TGCAGCGTTGCGGAGGGTGTAGAGCAGTACTTC.

This clonotype was picked up many times. The chain links TRBV5-1 to TRBJ2-2; weak D call: TRBD1 (7 bases). The V and J ends lost 4 bases and 7 bases respectively, with 11 bases between them. The CDR3 totals 13 residues. Germline V gene lookup returns CDR1 SGHRS and CDR2 YFSETQ. Written as DNA, the CDR3 is TGCGCCAGCAGCGGAGGGACAGACGGGGAGCTGTTTTTT. As protein: CASSGGTDGELFF.

This clonotype was seen only once. The genes are TRBV20-1 and TRBJ1-2, with D tentatively TRBD1 (5 bases). V dropped 6 bases and J dropped 12 bases, with 17 bases sitting between them. This CDR3 is 11 amino acids long. Germline V CDR1 and CDR2: DFQATT, SNEGSKA (reference sequence). The DNA of the CDR3 is TGCAGTGCCAACACGGGGCGGGGAGACACCTTC. It specifies CSANTGRGDTF.

A note on this clonotype: With a much larger clone just one base away, this may be a read error. V is TRBV7-2 and J is TRBJ1-5; D is unclear. The V end was cut by 5 bases, the J end by 2 bases, with 7 bases between. The CDR3 sequence is 13 residues long. CDR1 and CDR2 (germline): SGHTA, FQGNSA. The CDR3 DNA reads as TGTGCCAGCAGCCATGACCGCAATCAGCCCCAGCATTTT. This encodes CASSHDRNQPQHF.

At least ten counts were recorded for this clonotype. The chain carries TRBV20-1 and TRBJ1-1; no clear D. Germline V gene lookup returns CDR1 DFQATT and CDR2 SNEGSKA (reference sequence). The V end lost 4 bases, the J end lost 0 bases, and 3 bases lay between the germline ends. This CDR3 region has 11 residues. The CDR3 loop reads CSANMNTEAFF. In DNA form, the CDR3 reads TGCAGTGCTAACATGAACACTGAAGCTTTCTTT.

This clonotype came up many times. The V and J genes are TRBV20-1 and TRBJ2-7; D might be TRBD1 (6 bases). From germline, CDR1 is DFQATT and CDR2 SNEGSKA (reference sequence). The CDR3 is 14 amino acids. V gave up 1 base and J gave up 6 bases, with 16 bases separating them. This CDR3 is CSARALTGLGEQYF. CDR3 DNA: TGCAGTGCTAGAGCTCTGACAGGCCTCGGCGAGCAGTACTTC.

The sample holds one count of this clonotype. V usage is TRBV10-3 and J usage is TRBJ2-5; 7 nucleotides match TRBD1. The length of the CDR3 is 13 residues. In germline, CDR1 is ENHRY, CDR2 SYGVKD. V trimming: 4 bases; J trimming: 9 bases; junction bases outside the gene matches: 8. The CDR3 DNA is TGTGCCATCAGTGGACAGGGCGGGCAGCCCCAGTACTTC. This gives the protein CAISGQGGQPQYF.

This clonotype was counted many times. This CDR3 reads CASSRDDWRPLHF. The CDR3 coding sequence is TGTGCCAGTAGTAGAGATGACTGGAGACCCCTCCACTTT. V usage is TRBV19 and J usage is TRBJ1-6; D is unresolved. The V and J ends lost 4 bases and 12 bases respectively, with 13 bases between them. The CDR3 is 13 amino acids. Germline CDR1 reads LNHDA; CDR2 reads SQIVND (reference sequence).

This clonotype was seen more than once but under ten times. This sequence joins TRBV25-1 and TRBJ2-7; 8 bases agree with TRBD1. CDR3 length: 15 amino acids. CDR1 and CDR2 from the germline V gene are MGHDK and SYGVNS. V lost 5 bases to trimming and J lost 0 bases; unmatched junction nucleotides: 6. In DNA, the CDR3 is TGTGCCAGCAGTCTGACAGGGGTAAACTCCTACGAGCAGTACTTC. It yields the protein CASSLTGVNSYEQYF.